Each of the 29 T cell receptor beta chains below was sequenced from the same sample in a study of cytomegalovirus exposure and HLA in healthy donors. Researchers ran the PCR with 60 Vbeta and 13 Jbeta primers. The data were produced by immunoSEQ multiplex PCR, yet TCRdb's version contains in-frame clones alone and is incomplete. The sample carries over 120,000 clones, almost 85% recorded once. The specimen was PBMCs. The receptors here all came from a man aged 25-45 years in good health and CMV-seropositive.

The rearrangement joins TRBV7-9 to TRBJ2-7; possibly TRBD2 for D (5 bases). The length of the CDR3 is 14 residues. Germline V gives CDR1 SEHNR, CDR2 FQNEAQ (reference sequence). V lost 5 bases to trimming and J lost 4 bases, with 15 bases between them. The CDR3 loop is CASSRGGVGYEQYF. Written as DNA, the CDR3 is TGTGCCAGCAGCCGGGGTGGGGTGGGATACGAGCAGTACTTC.

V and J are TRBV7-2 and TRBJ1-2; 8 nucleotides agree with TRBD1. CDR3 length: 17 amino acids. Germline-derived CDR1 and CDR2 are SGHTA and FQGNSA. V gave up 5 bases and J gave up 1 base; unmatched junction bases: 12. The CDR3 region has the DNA TGTGCCAGCAGCCCCGCTAGGATGACAGGGGATAACTATGGCTACACCTTC. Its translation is CASSPARMTGDNYGYTF.

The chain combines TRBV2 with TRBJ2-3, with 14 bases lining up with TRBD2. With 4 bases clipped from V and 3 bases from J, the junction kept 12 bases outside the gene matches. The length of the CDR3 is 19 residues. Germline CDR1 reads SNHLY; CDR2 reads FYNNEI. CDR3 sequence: CASSATGTSGSGGTDTQYF. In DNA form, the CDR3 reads TGTGCCAGCAGTGCAACCGGGACTAGCGGGAGTGGGGGTACAGATACGCAGTATTTT. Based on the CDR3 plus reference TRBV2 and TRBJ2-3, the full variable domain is EPEVTQTPSHQVTQMGQEVILRCVPISNHLYFYWYRQILGQKVEFLVSFYNNEISEKSEIFDDQFSVERPDGSNFTLKIRSTKLEDSAMYFCASSATGTSGSGGTDTQYFGPGTRLTVL.

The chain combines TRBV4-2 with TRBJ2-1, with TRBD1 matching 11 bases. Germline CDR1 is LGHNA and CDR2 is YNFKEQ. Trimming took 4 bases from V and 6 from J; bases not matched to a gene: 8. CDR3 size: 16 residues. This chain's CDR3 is CASSPDRGRIVNEQFF. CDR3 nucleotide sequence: TGTGCCAGCAGCCCGGACAGGGGGCGGATAGTCAATGAGCAGTTCTTC.

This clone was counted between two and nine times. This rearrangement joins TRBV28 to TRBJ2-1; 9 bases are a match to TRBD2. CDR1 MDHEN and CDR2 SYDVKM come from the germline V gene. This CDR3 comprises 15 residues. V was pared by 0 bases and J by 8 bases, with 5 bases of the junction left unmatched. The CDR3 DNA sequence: TGTGCCAGCAGTTTATGGGTAGCGGGAGCCTATGAGCAGTTCTTC. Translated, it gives CASSLWVAGAYEQFF.

The CDR3 DNA reads as TGTGCCAGCAGCAGGACAGGGGGCGCCTATGGCTACACCTTC. Translated: CASSRTGGAYGYTF. The chain is built from TRBV9 and TRBJ1-2, with 11 bases lining up with TRBD1. The CDR3 length is 14 residues. Germline V lookup: CDR1 SGDLS, CDR2 YYNGEE. V lost 4 bases and J lost 4; bases outside the gene matches: 3. The full variable domain, its missing parts supplied by reference TRBV9 and TRBJ1-2, is DSGVTQTPKHLITATGQRVTLRCSPRSGDLSVYWYQQSLDQGLQFLIQYYNGEERAKGNILERFSAQQFPDLHSELNLSSLELGDSALYFCASSRTGGAYGYTFGSGTRLTVV.

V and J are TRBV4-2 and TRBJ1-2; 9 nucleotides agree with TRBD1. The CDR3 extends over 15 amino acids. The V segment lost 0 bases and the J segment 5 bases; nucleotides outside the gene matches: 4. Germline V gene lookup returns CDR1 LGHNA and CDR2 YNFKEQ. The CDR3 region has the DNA TGTGCCAGCAGCCAAGAACAGGGGGCGAGTTATGGCTACACCTTC. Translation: CASSQEQGASYGYTF.

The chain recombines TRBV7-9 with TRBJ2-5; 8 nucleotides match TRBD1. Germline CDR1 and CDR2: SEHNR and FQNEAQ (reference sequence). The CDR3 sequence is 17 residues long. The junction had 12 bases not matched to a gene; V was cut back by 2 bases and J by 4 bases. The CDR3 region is CASSLRQGAKAPETQYF. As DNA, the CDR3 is TGTGCCAGCAGCTTACGCCAGGGGGCGAAGGCCCCAGAGACCCAGTACTTC.

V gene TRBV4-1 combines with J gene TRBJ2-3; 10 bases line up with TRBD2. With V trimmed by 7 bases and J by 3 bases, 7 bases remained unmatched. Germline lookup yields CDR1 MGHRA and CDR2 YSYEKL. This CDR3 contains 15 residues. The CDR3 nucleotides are TGCGCCAGCACTAGCGGGAGTTTCAGTACAGATACGCAGTATTTT. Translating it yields CASTSGSFSTDTQYF.

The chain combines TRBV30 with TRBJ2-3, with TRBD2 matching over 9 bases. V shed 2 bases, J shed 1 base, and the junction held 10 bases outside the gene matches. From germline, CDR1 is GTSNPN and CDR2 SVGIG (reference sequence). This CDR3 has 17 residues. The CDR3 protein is CAWSSSGGSGGTDTQYF. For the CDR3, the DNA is TGTGCCTGGAGTAGTAGCGGGGGAAGTGGGGGCACAGATACGCAGTATTTT.

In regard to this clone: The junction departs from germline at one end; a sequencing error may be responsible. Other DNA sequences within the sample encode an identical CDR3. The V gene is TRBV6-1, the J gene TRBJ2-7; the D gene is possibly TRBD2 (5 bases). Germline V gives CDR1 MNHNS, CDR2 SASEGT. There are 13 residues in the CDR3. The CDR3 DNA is TGTGCCAGCAGTGAAGACCCGGCCGGGGAGCAGTACTTT. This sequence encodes CASSEDPAGEQYF.

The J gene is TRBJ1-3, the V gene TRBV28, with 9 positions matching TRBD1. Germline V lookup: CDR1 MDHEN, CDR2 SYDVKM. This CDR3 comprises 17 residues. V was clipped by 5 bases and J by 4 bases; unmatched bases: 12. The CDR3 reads CASSLITGTGNGNTIYF. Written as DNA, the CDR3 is TGTGCCAGCAGTCTCATAACCGGGACAGGGAACGGAAACACCATATATTTT.

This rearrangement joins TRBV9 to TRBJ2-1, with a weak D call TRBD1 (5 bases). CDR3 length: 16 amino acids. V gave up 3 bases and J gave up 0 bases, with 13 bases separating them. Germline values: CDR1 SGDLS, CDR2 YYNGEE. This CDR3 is CASSDDHRRSYNEQFF. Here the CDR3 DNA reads TGTGCCAGCAGCGACGACCACAGGCGCTCCTACAATGAGCAGTTCTTC.

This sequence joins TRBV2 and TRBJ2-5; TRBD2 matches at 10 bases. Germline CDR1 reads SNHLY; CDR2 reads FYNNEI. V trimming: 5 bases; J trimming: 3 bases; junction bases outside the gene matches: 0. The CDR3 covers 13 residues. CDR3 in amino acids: CASSSGREETQYF. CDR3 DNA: TGTGCCAGCAGTAGCGGGAGGGAAGAGACCCAGTACTTC.

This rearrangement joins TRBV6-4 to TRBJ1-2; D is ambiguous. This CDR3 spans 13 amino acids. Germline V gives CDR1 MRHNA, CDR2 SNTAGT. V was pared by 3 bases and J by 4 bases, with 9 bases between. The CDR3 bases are TGTGCCAGCAGTGAAGGTGGCGGCTATGGCTACACCTTC. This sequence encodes CASSEGGGYGYTF.

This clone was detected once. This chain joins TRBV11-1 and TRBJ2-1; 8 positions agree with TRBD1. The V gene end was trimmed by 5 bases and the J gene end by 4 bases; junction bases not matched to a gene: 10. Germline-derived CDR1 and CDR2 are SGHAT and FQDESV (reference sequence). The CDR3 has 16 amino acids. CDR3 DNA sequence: TGTGCCAGCAGCCGAGGACAGGGAGAGGGATACAATGAGCAGTTCTTC. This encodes CASSRGQGEGYNEQFF.

The CDR3 region is CASSGTSGVYEQYF. The CDR3 DNA sequence: TGTGCCAGCAGTGGGACTAGCGGGGTCTACGAGCAGTACTTC. The chain couples TRBV2 to TRBJ2-5; TRBD2 matches 12 bases. The J call may be wrong; the DNA end is better matched by TRBJ2-7. The CDR3 extends over 14 amino acids. CDR1 is SNHLY and CDR2 is FYNNEI in the germline V gene.

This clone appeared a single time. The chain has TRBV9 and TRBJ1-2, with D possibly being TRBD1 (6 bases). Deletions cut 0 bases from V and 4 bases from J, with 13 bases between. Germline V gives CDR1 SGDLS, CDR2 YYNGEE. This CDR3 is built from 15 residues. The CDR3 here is CASSVEDRSPYGYTF. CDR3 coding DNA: TGTGCCAGCAGCGTAGAAGACAGGAGTCCCTATGGCTACACCTTC.

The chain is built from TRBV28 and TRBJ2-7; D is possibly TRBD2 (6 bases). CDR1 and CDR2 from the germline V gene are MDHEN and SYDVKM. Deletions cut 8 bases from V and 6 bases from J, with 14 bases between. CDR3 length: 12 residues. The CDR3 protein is CASEAAAGEQYF. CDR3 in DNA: TGTGCCAGCGAGGCGGCAGCGGGCGAGCAGTACTTC. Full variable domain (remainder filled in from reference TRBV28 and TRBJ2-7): DVKVTQSSRYLVKRTGEKVFLECVQDMDHENMFWYRQDPGLGLRLIYFSYDVKMKEKGDIPEGYSVSREKKERFSLILESASTNQTSMYLCASEAAAGEQYFGPGTRLTVT.

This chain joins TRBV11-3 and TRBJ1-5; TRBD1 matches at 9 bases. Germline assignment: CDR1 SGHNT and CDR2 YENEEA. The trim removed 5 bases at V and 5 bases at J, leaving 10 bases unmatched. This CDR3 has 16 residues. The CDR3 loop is CASSPWTGERDQPQHF. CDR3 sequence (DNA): TGTGCCAGCAGCCCGTGGACAGGGGAGAGGGATCAGCCCCAGCATTTT.

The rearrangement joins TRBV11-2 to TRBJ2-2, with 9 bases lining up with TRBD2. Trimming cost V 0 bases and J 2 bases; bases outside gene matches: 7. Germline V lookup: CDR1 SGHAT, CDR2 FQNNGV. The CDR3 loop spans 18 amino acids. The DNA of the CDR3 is TGTGCCAGCAGCTTAGATTTTGGCGGGAGGGAAAACACCGGGGAGCTGTTTTTT. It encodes CASSLDFGGRENTGELFF.

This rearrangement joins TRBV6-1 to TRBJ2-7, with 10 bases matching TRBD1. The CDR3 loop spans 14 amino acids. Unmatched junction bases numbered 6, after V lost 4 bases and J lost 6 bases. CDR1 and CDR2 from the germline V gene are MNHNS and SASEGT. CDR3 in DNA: TGTGCCAGCAGTGCAGGACAGGGGGTCCTCGAGCAGTACTTC. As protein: CASSAGQGVLEQYF.

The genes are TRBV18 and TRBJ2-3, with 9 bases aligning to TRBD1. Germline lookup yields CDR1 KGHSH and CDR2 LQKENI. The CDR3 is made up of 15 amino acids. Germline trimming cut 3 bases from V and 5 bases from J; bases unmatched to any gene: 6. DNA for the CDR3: TGTGCCAGCTCACCTTGGACAGGGGAGGAAGATACGCAGTATTTT. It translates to CASSPWTGEEDTQYF.

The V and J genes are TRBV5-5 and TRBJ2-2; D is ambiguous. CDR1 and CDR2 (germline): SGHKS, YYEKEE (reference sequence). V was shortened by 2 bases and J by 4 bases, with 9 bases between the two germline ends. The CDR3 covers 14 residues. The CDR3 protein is CASSFWQITGELFF. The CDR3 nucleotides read TGTGCCAGCAGCTTTTGGCAGATCACCGGGGAGCTGTTTTTT.

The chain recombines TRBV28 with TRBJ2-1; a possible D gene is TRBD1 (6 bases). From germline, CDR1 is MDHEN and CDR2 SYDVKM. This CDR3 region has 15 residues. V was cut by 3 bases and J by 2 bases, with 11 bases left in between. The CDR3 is CASSLGRGPYNEQFF. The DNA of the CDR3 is TGTGCCAGCAGTTTGGGCAGGGGTCCCTACAATGAGCAGTTCTTC.

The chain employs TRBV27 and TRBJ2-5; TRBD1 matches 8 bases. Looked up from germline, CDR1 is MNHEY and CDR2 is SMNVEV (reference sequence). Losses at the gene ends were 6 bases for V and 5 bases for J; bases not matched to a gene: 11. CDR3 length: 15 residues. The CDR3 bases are TGTGCCAGCAGACCGACTCAGGGGGCACGGGAGACCCAGTACTTC. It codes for CASRPTQGARETQYF.

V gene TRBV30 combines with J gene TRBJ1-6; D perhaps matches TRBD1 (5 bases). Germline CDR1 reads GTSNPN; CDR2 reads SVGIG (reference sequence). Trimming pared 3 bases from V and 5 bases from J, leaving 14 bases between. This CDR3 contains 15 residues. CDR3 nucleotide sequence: TGTGCCTGGAGGGCAGGGATATATGATAATTCACCCCTCCACTTT. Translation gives CAWRAGIYDNSPLHF.

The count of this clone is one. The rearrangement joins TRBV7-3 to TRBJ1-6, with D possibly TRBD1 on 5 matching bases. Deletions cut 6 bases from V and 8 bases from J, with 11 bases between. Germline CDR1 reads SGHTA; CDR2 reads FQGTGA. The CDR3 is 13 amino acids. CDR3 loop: CASSRQSDSPLHF. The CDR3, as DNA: TGTGCCAGCAGTCGACAGAGCGATTCACCCCTCCACTTT.

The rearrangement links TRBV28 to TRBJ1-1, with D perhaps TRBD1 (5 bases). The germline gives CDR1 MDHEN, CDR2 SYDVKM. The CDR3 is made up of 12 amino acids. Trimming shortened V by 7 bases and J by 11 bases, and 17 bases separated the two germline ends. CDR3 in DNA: TGTGCCAGCATTGGAGCGGGACTTGGGGCTTTCTTT. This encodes CASIGAGLGAFF.